These T cell receptor beta chains were read from a single sample in a study of blood T cell repertoires in COVID-19. The table came from immunoSEQ multiplex PCR; TCRdb's copy has only in-frame clones and leaves some out. The data show about 330,000 clones, with roughly 90% seen just once and roughly 1% held by the top ten. Material: PBMCs or T cells enriched from blood (not recorded which). The receptors were gathered from a woman in her twenties or thirties who had recovered from COVID-19. CDR3s include the opening cysteine and the closing phenylalanine or tryptophan. Fields, in order: V gene, D gene, clone size, J gene, CDR3 protein, CDR3 DNA. The D gene is left open where the match is weak. Expanded clones get a size class; other rows say once, few or many, or leave the size out.

TRBV11-2	TRBD1	NA	TRBJ2-5	CASSLPLGGRETQYF	TGTGCCAGCAGCCTCCCGTTAGGGGGCAGAGAGACCCAGTACTTC
TRBV3-1/TRBV3-2	NA	NA	TRBJ1-1	CASSQLGTEAFF	TGTGCCAGCAGCCAGCTCGGGACTGAAGCTTTCTTT
TRBV6-4	TRBD2	NA	TRBJ2-2	CASSASGGPTGELFF	TGTGCCAGCAGTGCTTCGGGGGGGCCAACCGGGGAGCTGTTTTTT
TRBV29-1	TRBD1	once	TRBJ2-1	CSVDGRTGSYNEQFF	TGCAGCGTTGATGGAAGGACAGGGTCCTACAATGAGCAGTTCTTC
TRBV4-1	TRBD1	NA	TRBJ1-5	CASSLDRASNQPQHF	TGCGCCAGCAGCCTTGACAGGGCGAGCAATCAGCCCCAGCATTTT
TRBV25-1	TRBD1	NA	TRBJ1-2	CASASRDRQNYGYTF	TGTGCCAGCGCTTCCCGGGACAGACAGAACTATGGCTACACCTTC
TRBV19	NA	few	TRBJ1-3	CASSPRRQRAGNTIYF	TGTGCCAGTAGCCCCCGGAGACAGCGGGCTGGAAACACCATATATTTT
TRBV5-1	NA	few	TRBJ2-3	CASSLGHRTDTQYF	TGCGCCAGCAGCCTGGGACATCGCACAGATACGCAGTATTTT
TRBV19	NA	NA	TRBJ2-4	CASSTFGGPQNIQYF	TGTGCCAGTAGCACATTCGGGGGTCCCCAAAACATTCAGTACTTC
TRBV7-9	NA	once	TRBJ2-7	CASSLGTGENEQYF	TGTGCCAGCAGCTTAGGAACGGGAGAGAACGAGCAGTACTTC
TRBV7-2	TRBD1	NA	TRBJ2-5	CASSLGGGAETQYF	TGTGCCAGCAGCTTAGGAGGGGGCGCAGAGACCCAGTACTTC
TRBV11-2	NA	NA	TRBJ2-5	CASSLRPGAVAETQYF	TGTGCCAGCAGCTTGCGGCCGGGAGCGGTTGCGGAGACCCAGTACTTC
TRBV3-1/TRBV3-2	TRBD1	NA	TRBJ1-1	CASRRTGSTEAFF	TGTGCCAGCAGACGGACAGGGTCCACTGAAGCTTTCTTT
TRBV11-2	TRBD2	NA	TRBJ2-7	CASSLGGLAGTYEQYF	TGTGCCAGCAGCTTGGGGGGACTAGCGGGGACCTACGAGCAGTACTTC
TRBV20-1	TRBD1	NA	TRBJ1-6	CSASPGQGGNSPLHF	TGCAGTGCTAGTCCGGGACAGGGGGGTAATTCACCCCTCCACTTT
TRBV2	NA	NA	TRBJ2-7	CASGGASDSYEQYF	TGTGCCAGCGGGGGGGCTTCCGACTCCTACGAGCAGTACTTC
TRBV27	NA	NA	TRBJ1-5	CASSLADSNQPQHF	TGTGCCAGCAGTTTGGCGGATAGCAATCAGCCCCAGCATTTT
TRBV27	NA	NA	TRBJ1-3	CASSGLTGGNTIYF	TGTGCCAGCAGTGGGCTGACAGGTGGAAACACCATATATTTT
TRBV4-3	NA	few	TRBJ1-2	CASSRGTGSNYGYTF	TGCGCCAGCAGCCGGGGCACAGGGAGTAACTATGGCTACACCTTC
TRBV28	NA	NA	TRBJ1-5	CASIESSGMDQPQHF	TGTGCCAGCATAGAATCCTCAGGGATGGACCAGCCCCAGCATTTT
TRBV5-1	TRBD1	few	TRBJ1-4	CASSLGDRANEKLFF	TGCGCCAGCAGCTTGGGGGACAGGGCTAATGAAAAACTGTTTTTT
TRBV21-1	NA	NA	TRBJ2-7	CASSKVGHLLGEQYF	TGTGCCAGCAGCAAAGTTGGACACCTCTTGGGCGAGCAGTACTTC
TRBV11-2	TRBD1	few	TRBJ1-1	CASRGQGFLDTEAFF	TGTGCCAGCAGGGGACAGGGTTTTTTGGACACTGAAGCTTTCTTT
TRBV6-5	TRBD1	once	TRBJ2-5	CASQPGTGQETQYF	TGTGCCAGTCAGCCTGGGACAGGCCAAGAGACCCAGTACTTC
TRBV5-6	NA	NA	TRBJ2-1	CASSRSGLTADGNEQFF	TGTGCCAGCAGCCGCTCGGGACTGACGGCAGACGGCAATGAGCAGTTCTTC
TRBV6-1	NA	NA	TRBJ1-2	CASSESSFYGYTF	TGTGCCAGCAGTGAATCGAGCTTTTATGGCTACACCTTC
TRBV15	TRBD1	NA	TRBJ1-5	CATSKRTGGNQPQHF	TGTGCCACCAGCAAACGTACAGGGGGGAATCAGCCCCAGCATTTT